The present T cell receptor (beta chain) was sequenced within a study of Graves' ophthalmopathy and Graves' hyperthyroidism. CDR1 is MNHNS and CDR2 is SASEGT in the germline V gene. The CDR3 loop spans 15 amino acids. With 2 bases clipped from V and 4 bases from J, the junction kept 4 bases outside the gene matches. Whole-study findings and limits: Using a 13-signature model, the authors split ophthalmopathy from stable hyperthyroidism, with roughly 88% sensitivity and around 76% specificity.

As regards this clonotype: Its cognate antigen is unknown.

Amplification from RNA transcripts yielded the TCR beta CDR3 regions. Scientists carried out first-round RT-PCR using HTBI primers and then a second-round multiplex PCR. TCRdb ran MiXCR on the multiplex PCR reads and lists one entry per CDR3 protein. The table lists about 1.2 million distinct CDR3 sequences, about two fifths of them singletons. Specimen: peripheral blood or thyroid tissue (not recorded which). The chain employs TRBV6-1 and TRBJ2-5; TRBD2 matches 10 bases. This sequence was found in an adult man with Graves' hyperthyroidism. CDR3 in amino acids: CASSENSGRRETQYF. The CDR3 nucleotides are TGTGCCAGCAGTGAAAATAGCGGGAGGCGAGAGACCCAGTACTTC.